These T cell receptor beta chains were read from a single sample in a study of blood T cell repertoires in COVID-19. Method: immunoSEQ multiplex PCR; TCRdb's copy keeps in-frame clones and lacks some. This sample has about 70,000 clones, with around nine tenths found just once. What was sequenced was peripheral blood. Receptors were obtained from a woman between 55 and 75 years old with acute or convalescent COVID-19. CDR3s include the opening cysteine and the closing phenylalanine or tryptophan. The D gene is left open where the match is weak. A clone size is listed for some rows: how often the clone was seen (once, few, many), or a class if it is expanded.

NA,TRBJ2-3,TRBV3-1/TRBV3-2,NA,TGTGCCAGCAGGGGGGGGACAACCACAGATACGCAGTATTTT,CASRGGTTTDTQYF
TRBD1,TRBJ1-2,TRBV27,many,TGTGCCAGCGGCAGACAGGGGGCTGACTATGGCTACACCTTC,CASGRQGADYGYTF
NA,TRBJ2-2,TRBV10-3,NA,TGTGCCATAATCAGCACCGGGGAGCTGTTTTTT,CAIISTGELFF
NA,TRBJ2-2,TRBV6-5,NA,TGTGCCACGGGGGACAGTCAGGATTCGGGGGAGCTGTTTTTT,CATGDSQDSGELFF
TRBD2,TRBJ2-2,TRBV5-1,NA,TGCGCCAGCAGGGTCGGACTAGGTGCCGGGGAGCTGTTTTTT,CASRVGLGAGELFF
TRBD1,TRBJ1-1,TRBV2,few,TGTGCCACTCACAGGGGAAGTGGGACTGAAGCTTTCTTT,CATHRGSGTEAFF
TRBD1,TRBJ1-2,TRBV15,NA,TGTGCCACCAGCACAAGCTCCGGGAGGCGACAGGGGGTTTCTGGCTACACCTTC,CATSTSSGRRQGVSGYTF
TRBD2,TRBJ2-6,TRBV5-6,NA,TGTGCCAGCAGCTTTAGCGGGGGTCAGACTGGGGCCAACGTCCTGACTTTC,CASSFSGGQTGANVLTF
TRBD2,TRBJ2-7,TRBV5-6,NA,TGTGCCAGCAGGGCTCTAGCGGGGTTCTCCTACGAGCAGTACTTC,CASRALAGFSYEQYF
NA,TRBJ2-7,TRBV6-5,NA,TGTGCCAGTAAGTTGGGCACTGAGGGTGCGGACGAGCAGTACTTC,CASKLGTEGADEQYF
NA,TRBJ1-3,TRBV19,NA,TGTGCCAGTACTATCTCCGGACAAATCTCTGGAAACACCATATATTTT,CASTISGQISGNTIYF
TRBD2,TRBJ2-7,TRBV4-2,few,TGTGCCAGCAGCCAGGGACTAGCGGGGGACTTACGACCCTACGAGCAGTACTTC,CASSQGLAGDLRPYEQYF
NA,TRBJ2-1,TRBV5-1,NA,TGCGCCAGCACCCCTAAAGGAACAGACACCTACAATGAGCAGTTCTTC,CASTPKGTDTYNEQFF
NA,TRBJ2-2,TRBV9,NA,TGTGCCAGCAGCGGCCCTCAGGACAGTCTACTCACCGGGGAGCTGTTTTTT,CASSGPQDSLLTGELFF
TRBD1,TRBJ1-2,TRBV19,NA,TGTGCCAGTAGGCACAGGGGAGCAAACTATGGCTACACCTTC,CASRHRGANYGYTF
NA,TRBJ1-2,TRBV7-2,few,TGTGCCAGCAGCTCAGGAGGACAGTCCAGGTACACCTTC,CASSSGGQSRYTF
NA,TRBJ2-2,TRBV10-1,NA,TGCGCCAGCAGTGAGCGTGAGACCGGGGAGCTGTTTTTT,CASSERETGELFF
NA,TRBJ1-2,TRBV2,NA,TGTGCCAGCAGTGCCCTAAGGGGGGACGCGGGGGGCTATGGCTACACCTTC,CASSALRGDAGGYGYTF
NA,TRBJ2-3,TRBV10-1,NA,TGCGCCAGCAGTGAAACCAGGGTTCGCACAGATACGCAGTATTTT,CASSETRVRTDTQYF
TRBD1,TRBJ2-2,TRBV5-1,NA,TGCGCCAGCAGCCCCGGGACAGGGAACACCGGGGAGCTGTTTTTT,CASSPGTGNTGELFF
TRBD1,TRBJ2-6,TRBV7-9,NA,TGTGCCAGCAGCTTGGGGACAGGGGGCACTGGGGCCAACGTCCTGACTTTC,CASSLGTGGTGANVLTF
TRBD2,TRBJ2-7,TRBV6-1,NA,TGTGCCAGCAGTGAGCTTACTAGCGGGGGTTCTCACGAGCAGTACTTC,CASSELTSGGSHEQYF
NA,TRBJ2-1,TRBV2,NA,TGTGCCAGCAAAGGGACTCCCGGAGTGCAGTTCTTC,CASKGTPGVQFF
NA,TRBJ2-7,TRBV4-1,NA,TGCGCCAGCAGCCAAGGGGGGGGCGCGGGCGAGCAGTACTTC,CASSQGGGAGEQYF
NA,TRBJ2-1,TRBV5-6,NA,TGTGCCAGCAGCCTGGGACACTTTAGGTTCTTC,CASSLGHFRFF
NA,TRBJ1-2,TRBV4-1,NA,TGCGCCAGCAGCCAAGATGCAGCGCAGATGGGGAGTGGCTACACCTTC,CASSQDAAQMGSGYTF
TRBD1,TRBJ1-1,TRBV5-6,NA,TGTGCCAGCAGCCCCTCGCGGACAGGGAACACTGAAGCTTTCTTT,CASSPSRTGNTEAFF
NA,TRBJ1-2,TRBV21-1,NA,TGTGCCAGACAGGATTCTAACTATGGCTACACCTTC,CARQDSNYGYTF
NA,TRBJ1-1,TRBV4-1,NA,TGCGCCAGCAGCCACCCTTCGGTGGCTGAAGCTTTCTTT,CASSHPSVAEAFF
NA,TRBJ1-1,TRBV3-1/TRBV3-2,few,TGTGCCAGCAGCCAAGGAGTTGGGAACACTGAAGCTTTCTTT,CASSQGVGNTEAFF
NA,TRBJ2-7,TRBV3-1/TRBV3-2,once,TGTGCCAGCAGCCAAGTCCTACCTGCTTACGAGCAGTACTTC,CASSQVLPAYEQYF
NA,TRBJ2-3,TRBV5-6,NA,TGTGCCAGCAGACCCTACAGCACAGATACGCAGTATTTT,CASRPYSTDTQYF
NA,TRBJ2-1,TRBV2,NA,TGTGCCAGCAAACAGGAGCCCTACAATGAGCAGTTCTTC,CASKQEPYNEQFF
NA,TRBJ1-1,TRBV14,NA,TGTGCCAGCAGCCCCCGGACTGGGTTAACTGAAGCTTTCTTT,CASSPRTGLTEAFF
TRBD2,TRBJ2-1,TRBV10-3,NA,TGTGCCATCAGTGAACGTGGGACGCCGGGGGGGGTATACAATGAGCAGTTCTTC,CAISERGTPGGVYNEQFF